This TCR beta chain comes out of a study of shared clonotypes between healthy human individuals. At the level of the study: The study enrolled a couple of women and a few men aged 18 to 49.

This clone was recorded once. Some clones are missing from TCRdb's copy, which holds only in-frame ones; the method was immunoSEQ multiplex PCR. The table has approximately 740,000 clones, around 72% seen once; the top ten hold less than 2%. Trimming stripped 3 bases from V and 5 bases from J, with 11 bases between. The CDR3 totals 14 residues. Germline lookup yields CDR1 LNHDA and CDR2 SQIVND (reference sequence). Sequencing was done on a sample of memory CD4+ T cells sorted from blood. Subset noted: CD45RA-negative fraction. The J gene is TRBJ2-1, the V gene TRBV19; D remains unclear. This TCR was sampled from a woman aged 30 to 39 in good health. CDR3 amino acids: CASSMFSRHNEQFF. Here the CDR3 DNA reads TGTGCCAGTAGTATGTTCAGTCGCCACAATGAGCAGTTCTTC.